This is a list of T cell receptor beta chains from one sample in a study of blood T cells in healthy people across ages. From the 5' RACE reads, TCRdb called clonotypes with MiXCR, one entry per CDR3 protein. Of 780,000 or so distinct CDR3 sequences listed, 25% were seen once; the top ten hold approximately 4%. The same data also went into a second study, on T cells of mothers and their children.

Sequenced input: blood. The receptors were sampled from a boy aged 5-17 years in good health. The CDR3 runs from the conserved cysteine through the conserved F or W. A D gene is named only where the DNA matches it firmly. A clone size is listed for some rows: how often the clone was seen (once, few, many), or a class if it is expanded.

j_gene	v_gene	d_gene	abundance	CDR3aa	CDR3nt
TRBJ2-7	TRBV20-1	NA	few	CSAPLHTPASGEQYF	TGCAGTGCTCCTCTACATACCCCCGCGAGCGGCGAGCAGTACTTC
TRBJ1-4	TRBV9	NA	NA	CASSRLTTNEKLFF	TGTGCCAGCAGCCGCCTTACGACTAATGAAAAACTGTTTTTT
TRBJ2-5	TRBV30	TRBD1	NA	CAWSTGQKEETQYF	TGTGCCTGGAGTACGGGACAGAAAGAAGAGACCCAGTACTTC
TRBJ1-1	TRBV28	NA	few	CASTLYRDLNTEAFF	TGTGCCAGCACCCTATACAGGGACTTGAACACTGAAGCTTTCTTT
TRBJ1-6	TRBV25-1	NA	NA	CASSEYGSQSPLHF	TGTGCCAGCAGTGAATACGGGTCGCAGTCACCCCTCCACTTT
TRBJ2-7	TRBV4-2	TRBD1	few	CASSLGQQADSSYEQYF	TGTGCCAGCAGCTTGGGACAGCAAGCGGATAGCTCCTACGAGCAGTACTTC
TRBJ2-7	TRBV30	TRBD1	few	CAWEKDPGQGYEQYF	TGTGCCTGGGAAAAAGATCCGGGACAGGGCTACGAGCAGTACTTC
TRBJ2-5	TRBV9	NA	few	CASSEVVGAKTQHF	TGTGCCAGCAGCGAGGTGGTGGGGGCAAAGACCCAGCACTTC
TRBJ2-7	TRBV16	NA	NA	CASSPPLTYEQYF	TGTGCCAGCAGCCCGCCGCTTACCTACGAGCAGTACTTC
TRBJ1-3	TRBV12-3/TRBV12-4	NA	NA	CANRGTPGNTIYF	TGTGCCAACAGAGGGACCCCTGGAAACACCATATATTTT
TRBJ1-1	TRBV3-1	NA	NA	CASSHTPSANTEAFF	TGTGCCAGCAGCCATACACCCTCGGCGAACACTGAAGCTTTCTTT
TRBJ2-7	TRBV5-1	NA	NA	CASSPQPLTGEGATYEQYF	TGCGCCAGCAGCCCTCAGCCGTTGACAGGAGAGGGAGCAACCTACGAGCAGTACTTC
TRBJ2-2	TRBV6-6	TRBD1	few	CASSYEQGVSGELFF	TGTGCCAGCAGTTACGAACAGGGGGTTTCCGGGGAGCTGTTTTTT
TRBJ1-2	TRBV18	NA	few	CASSPPLATNYGYTF	TGTGCCAGCTCACCACCGTTAGCGACTAACTATGGCTACACCTTC
TRBJ1-3	TRBV7-2	NA	few	CASSLARETADNTIYF	TGTGCCAGCAGCTTAGCTAGGGAAACCGCGGACAACACCATATATTTT
TRBJ1-2	TRBV4-3	NA	NA	CASSQDGGANDYTF	TGCGCCAGCAGCCAAGATGGGGGCGCAAACGACTACACCTTC
TRBJ2-1	TRBV25-1	NA	few	CASSESDYAIYNEQFF	TGTGCCAGCAGTGAATCGGACTACGCTATCTACAATGAGCAGTTCTTC